The 15 T cell receptor beta chains listed next were all sequenced from one sample in a study of molecular identifiers for immune sequencing clone quantification. TCRdb itself ran the PCR reads through MiXCR, one entry per CDR3 protein. The sample includes about 640,000 distinct CDR3 sequences, 15% to 20% of them seen just once. What was sequenced was naive CD8+ T cells from blood, with Jurkat cell RNA spiked in. Specified subset: FACS-sorted CD8+CD4-CCR7+CD45RA+ naive T cells. The receptors were gathered from a human donor in good health. Some libraries in this study had Jurkat cell RNA spiked in.

There are many counts of this clonotype. The V gene is TRBV6-2 or TRBV6-3, the J gene TRBJ2-1, with D perhaps TRBD1 or TRBD2 (6 bases each). V lost 5 bases and J lost 9, with 11 bases in between. Germline CDR1 is MNHEY and CDR2 is SVGEGT. This CDR3 has 12 amino acids. The CDR3 DNA sequence: TGTGCCAGCAGTAGGGGGGCCGTTGAGCAGTTCTTC. As protein: CASSRGAVEQFF.

This clonotype was seen more than once but under ten times. This chain connects TRBV11-2 to TRBJ2-2; TRBD2 matches 10 bases. V lost 1 base to trimming and J lost 6 bases; unmatched junction nucleotides: 8. Germline V gene data show CDR1 as SGHAT and CDR2 as FQNNGV. The CDR3 has 17 residues. The DNA of the CDR3 is TGTGCCAGCAGCTTAGGGAGACAGGGACTAGCGTCCGGGGAGCTGTTTTTT. Translated: CASSLGRQGLASGELFF.

There are a few counts of this clonotype. The rearrangement links TRBV10-3 to TRBJ1-1, with 8 bases identical to TRBD1. The germline gives CDR1 ENHRY, CDR2 SYGVKD. J lost 10 bases, V lost 5 bases, and 15 bases had no gene match. The CDR3 runs 15 residues. DNA for the CDR3: TGTGCCATCAGTCTCACAAAGGACAGGGCGGGGGTAGCTTTCTTT. Translation gives CAISLTKDRAGVAFF.

This rearrangement joins TRBV15 to TRBJ1-5; D ambiguous. The CDR3 is 16 amino acids. The V gene lost 0 bases and the J gene lost 3 bases, with 12 bases spanning the gap. Germline lookup yields CDR1 LNHNV and CDR2 YYDKDF (reference sequence). CDR3 loop: CATSRDLGPNNQPQHF. As DNA, the CDR3 is TGTGCCACCAGCAGAGATCTAGGGCCTAACAATCAGCCCCAGCATTTT.

V gene TRBV5-1 combines with J gene TRBJ1-2; D may be TRBD1 (6 bases). The V end was cut by 5 bases, the J end by 5 bases, with 19 bases between. This CDR3 has 15 amino acids. Germline V gives CDR1 SGHRS, CDR2 YFSETQ. The CDR3, as DNA: TGCGCCAGCAGAGCGGGACACAACTTTTGGTATGGCTACACCTTC. The encoded protein is CASRAGHNFWYGYTF.

The table lists this clonotype with many counts. This chain connects TRBV10-2 to TRBJ1-1; D gene uncertain. This CDR3 comprises 13 residues. Trimming took 5 bases from V and 6 from J, leaving 13 bases between them. Germline CDR1 WSHSY, CDR2 SAAADI. CDR3 DNA sequence: TGCGCCAGCAGTCCCAGGATGGAGCCTGAAGCTTTCTTT. Its protein is CASSPRMEPEAFF.

As for this clonotype: A much larger clone differs from this one at a single base, so this may be a read error. The V call is TRBV7-9, the J call TRBJ2-5; D gene unclear. Germline CDR1 SEHNR, CDR2 FQNEAQ (reference sequence). The CDR3 loop spans 17 amino acids. V lost 8 bases, J lost 2 bases, and 24 bases lay in between. The CDR3 reads CASSDPGLDMPQETQYF. The DNA for the CDR3 is TGTGCCAGCTCCGACCCCGGCCTTGACATGCCGCAAGAGACCCAGTACTTC. The full variable domain, its missing parts supplied by reference TRBV7-9 and TRBJ2-5, is DTGVSQNPRHKITKRGQNVTFRCDPISEHNRLYWYRQTLGQGPEFLTYFQNEAQLEKSRLLSDRFSAERPKGSFSTLEIQRTEQGDSAMYLCASSDPGLDMPQETQYFGPGTRLLVL.

This clonotype was detected a few times. The rearrangement joins TRBV7-8 to TRBJ2-7, with D perhaps matching TRBD1 (6 bases). The CDR3 is made up of 14 amino acids. Looked up from germline, CDR1 is SGHVS and CDR2 is FQNEAQ. V dropped 3 bases and J dropped 6 bases, with 15 bases sitting between them. The CDR3 DNA reads as TGTGCCAGCAGCTTTCTTCCTACAGGGAGCGAGCAGTACTTC. This codes for CASSFLPTGSEQYF.

This clonotype came up many times. This chain connects TRBV30 to TRBJ1-3; D may be TRBD1 (5 bases). CDR3 length equals 13 residues. Germline lookup yields CDR1 GTSNPN and CDR2 SVGIG (reference sequence). V was pared by 6 bases and J by 4 bases, with 13 bases between. Here the CDR3 reads CACIGASGNTIYF. The CDR3, as DNA: TGTGCCTGTATTGGGGCATCGGGAAACACCATATATTTT.

This clonotype showed up just a few times. Possible read error: a much larger clone is one base away. The chain is built from TRBV4-1 and TRBJ2-7; possibly TRBD1 or TRBD2 for D (5 bases each). This CDR3 comprises 15 residues. The germline gives CDR1 MGHRA, CDR2 YSYEKL. The V and J ends lost 3 bases and 3 bases respectively, with 15 bases between them. In DNA, the CDR3 is TGCGCCAGCAGCCACGGGACGTCAAGCTTCTACGAGCAGTACTTC. It translates to CASSHGTSSFYEQYF.

About this clonotype itself: This may be a read error: a much more frequent sequence differs by one nucleotide. The CDR3 end shows no conserved phenylalanine or tryptophan, and so a read error is likely. The chain employs TRBV28 and TRBJ2-1; 7 bases agree with TRBD2. CDR1 and CDR2 from the germline V gene are MDHEN and SYDVKM. The CDR3 sequence is 13 residues long. Losses at the gene ends were 10 bases for V and 8 bases for J; bases not matched to a gene: 11. The CDR3 reads CATSRLGGDEQFS. The CDR3 region has the DNA TGTGCCACCTCTCGCTTGGGGGGGGATGAGCAGTTCTCC.

In this sample, this clonotype turned up many times. CDR3: CASSEPGDAFTEAFF. The CDR3 nucleotides are TGTGCCAGCAGTGAACCGGGGGACGCCTTCACTGAAGCTTTCTTT. This chain links TRBV2 with TRBJ1-1, with a weak D call TRBD1 (5 bases). V lost 2 bases and J lost 4, with 14 bases in between. This CDR3 spans 15 amino acids. CDR1 SNHLY and CDR2 FYNNEI come from the germline V gene.

The chain has TRBV7-9 and TRBJ2-7; possible D gene TRBD1, 6 bases. CDR1 and CDR2 from the germline V gene are SEHNR and FQNEAQ (reference sequence). The CDR3 runs 13 residues. The ends were cut back, 6 bases at V and 4 bases at J, with 13 bases in the middle. The CDR3 DNA follows: TGTGCCAGCAGATTGACAGGCAAATACGAGCAGTACTTC. This gives the protein CASRLTGKYEQYF.

This clonotype was recorded many times. V gene TRBV5-1 combines with J gene TRBJ2-2; TRBD2 matches 7 bases. Germline loops: CDR1 SGHRS, CDR2 YFSETQ. Trimming removed 5 bases from V and 2 bases from J; junction bases left unmatched: 6. This CDR3 has 15 amino acids. In DNA form, the CDR3 reads TGCGCCAGCAGGGGTCTAGCGGATAACACCGGGGAGCTGTTTTTT. It specifies CASRGLADNTGELFF.

This clonotype was observed a handful of times. The J gene is TRBJ2-3, the V gene TRBV20-1; TRBD2 agrees at 14 bases. The CDR3 runs to 19 residues. After removal of 3 bases from V and 1 base from J, the junction contained 12 bases not matched to a gene. Germline V CDR1 and CDR2: DFQATT, SNEGSKA (reference sequence). In DNA form, the CDR3 reads TGCAGTGCTAGCTGCGGACTAGCGGGGGGTCCGTGGGGCACAGATACGCAGTATTTT. It specifies CSASCGLAGGPWGTDTQYF.